This TCR beta chain was captured in a study of spatial heterogeneity in lung cancer. In the study overall: Fewer alpha-chain than beta-chain sequences were consistently detected. Mean representation of each unique TCR and UMI combination in the raw reads exceeded 9.5 occurrences.

The CDR3 length is 14 residues. V was trimmed by 5 bases and J by 10 bases, leaving 21 bases between them. CDR1 is DFQATT and CDR2 is SNEGSKA in the germline V gene (reference sequence). The time point here: sample taken at primary tumor resection. Tumor, nontumor lung or frozen PBMC supplied whole RNA that was sequenced unsorted. There were roughly 72 donors, all of them untreated patients with early-stage non-small cell lung cancer. This clonotype showed up many times. TCRdb re-derived calls from the 5' RACE reads in MiXCR, one entry per CDR3 protein. The sample contains several thousand distinct CDR3 sequences, approximately 3.9% of which appear only once.

This material consisted of normal lung tissue next to the tumor, taken at surgery. The receptor's source is a female donor with early-stage non-small cell lung cancer. The chain recombines TRBV20-1 with TRBJ2-1; D unresolved. CDR3 residues: CSAPFTVLVNEQFF. The CDR3 DNA reads as TGCAGTGCTCCTTTTACCGTTCTAGTAAACGAGCAGTTCTTC.